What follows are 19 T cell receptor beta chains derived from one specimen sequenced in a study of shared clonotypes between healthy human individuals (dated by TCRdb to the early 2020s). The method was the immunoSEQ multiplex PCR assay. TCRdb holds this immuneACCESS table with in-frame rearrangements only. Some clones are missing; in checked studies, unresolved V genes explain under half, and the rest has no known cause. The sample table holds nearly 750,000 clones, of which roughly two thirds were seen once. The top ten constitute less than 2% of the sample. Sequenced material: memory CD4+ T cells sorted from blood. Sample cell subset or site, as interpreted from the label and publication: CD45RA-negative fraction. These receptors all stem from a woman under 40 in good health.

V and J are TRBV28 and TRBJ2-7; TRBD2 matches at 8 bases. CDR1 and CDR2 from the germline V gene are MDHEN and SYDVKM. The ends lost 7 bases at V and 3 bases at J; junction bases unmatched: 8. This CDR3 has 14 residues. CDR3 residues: CASTTGGALYEQYF. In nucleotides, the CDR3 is TGTGCCAGCACCACGGGAGGGGCCCTCTACGAGCAGTACTTC.

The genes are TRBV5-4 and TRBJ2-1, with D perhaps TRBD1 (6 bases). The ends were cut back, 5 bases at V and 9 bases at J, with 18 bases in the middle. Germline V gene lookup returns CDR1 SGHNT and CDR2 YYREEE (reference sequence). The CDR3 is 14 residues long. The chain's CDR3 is CASSTVEGGFEQFF. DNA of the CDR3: TGTGCCAGCAGTACAGTAGAAGGGGGATTTGAGCAGTTCTTC.

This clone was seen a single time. DNA for the CDR3: TGTGCCAGCAGGGAAAAGGGGTTCTCCTACGAGCAGTACTTC. Translated: CASREKGFSYEQYF. The chain has TRBV28 and TRBJ2-7, with D maybe TRBD1 (5 bases). CDR1 and CDR2 (germline): MDHEN, SYDVKM. Deletions cut 6 bases from V and 0 bases from J, with 12 bases between. The CDR3 contains 14 residues.

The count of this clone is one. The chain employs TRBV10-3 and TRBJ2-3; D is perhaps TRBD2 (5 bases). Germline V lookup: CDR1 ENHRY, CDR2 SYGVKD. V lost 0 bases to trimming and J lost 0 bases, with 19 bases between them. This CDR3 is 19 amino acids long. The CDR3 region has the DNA TGTGCCATCAGTGAGTCGGTACGTCCCCAGAGGGCTAGCACAGATACGCAGTATTTT. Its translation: CAISESVRPQRASTDTQYF.

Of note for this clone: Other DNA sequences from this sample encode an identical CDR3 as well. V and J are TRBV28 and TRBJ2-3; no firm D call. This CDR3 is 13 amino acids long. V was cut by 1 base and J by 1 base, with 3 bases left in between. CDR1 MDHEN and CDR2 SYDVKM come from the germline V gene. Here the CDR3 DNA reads TGTGCCAGCAGTTTATCGGGCACAGATACGCAGTATTTT. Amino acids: CASSLSGTDTQYF. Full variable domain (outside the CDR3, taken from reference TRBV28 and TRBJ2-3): DVKVTQSSRYLVKRTGEKVFLECVQDMDHENMFWYRQDPGLGLRLIYFSYDVKMKEKGDIPEGYSVSREKKERFSLILESASTNQTSMYLCASSLSGTDTQYFGPGTRLTVL.

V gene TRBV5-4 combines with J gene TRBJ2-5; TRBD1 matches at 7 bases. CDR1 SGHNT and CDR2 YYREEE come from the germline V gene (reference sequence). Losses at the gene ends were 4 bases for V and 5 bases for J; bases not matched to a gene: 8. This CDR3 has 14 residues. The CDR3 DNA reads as TGTGCCAGCAGCGGATACAGGGGTGAGGAGACCCAGTACTTC. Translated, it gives CASSGYRGEETQYF.

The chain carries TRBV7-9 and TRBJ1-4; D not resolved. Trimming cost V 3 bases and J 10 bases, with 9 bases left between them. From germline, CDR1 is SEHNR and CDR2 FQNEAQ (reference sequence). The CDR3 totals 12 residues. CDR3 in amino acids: CASSLDGGKLFF. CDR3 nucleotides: TGTGCCAGCAGCTTGGACGGCGGAAAACTGTTTTTT.

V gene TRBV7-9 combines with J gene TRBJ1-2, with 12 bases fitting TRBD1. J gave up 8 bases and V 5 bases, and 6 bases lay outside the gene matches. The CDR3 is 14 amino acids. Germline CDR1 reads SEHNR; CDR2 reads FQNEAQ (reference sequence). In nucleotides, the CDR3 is TGTGCCAGCAGCGAGGGACAGGGGGCGTGGGGCTACACCTTC. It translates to CASSEGQGAWGYTF.

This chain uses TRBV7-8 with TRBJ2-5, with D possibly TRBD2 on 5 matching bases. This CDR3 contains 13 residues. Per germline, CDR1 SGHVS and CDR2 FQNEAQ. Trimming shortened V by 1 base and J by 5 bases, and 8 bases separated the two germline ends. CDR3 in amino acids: CASSLDLAETQYF. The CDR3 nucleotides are TGTGCCAGCAGCTTAGACCTAGCCGAGACCCAGTACTTC.

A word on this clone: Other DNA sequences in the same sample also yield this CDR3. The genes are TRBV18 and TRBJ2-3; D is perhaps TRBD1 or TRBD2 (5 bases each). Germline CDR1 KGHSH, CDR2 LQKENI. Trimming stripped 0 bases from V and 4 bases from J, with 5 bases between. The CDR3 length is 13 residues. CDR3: CASSPPGPDTQYF. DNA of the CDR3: TGTGCCAGCTCACCACCGGGACCAGATACGCAGTATTTT. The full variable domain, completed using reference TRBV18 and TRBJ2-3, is NAGVMQNPRHLVRRRGQEARLRCSPMKGHSHVYWYRQLPEEGLKFMVYLQKENIIDESGMPKERFSAEFPKEGPSILRIQQVVRGDSAAYFCASSPPGPDTQYFGPGTRLTVL.

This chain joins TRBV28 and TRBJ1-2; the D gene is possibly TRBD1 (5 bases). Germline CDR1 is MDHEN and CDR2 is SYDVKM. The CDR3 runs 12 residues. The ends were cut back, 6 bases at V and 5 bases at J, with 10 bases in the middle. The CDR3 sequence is CASRGTVYGYTF. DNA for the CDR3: TGTGCCAGCAGAGGGACTGTTTATGGCTACACCTTC.

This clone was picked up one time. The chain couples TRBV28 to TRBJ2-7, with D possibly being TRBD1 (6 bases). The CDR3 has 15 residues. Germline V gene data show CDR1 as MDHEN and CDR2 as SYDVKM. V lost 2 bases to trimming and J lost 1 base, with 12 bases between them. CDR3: CASSLLAGASYEQYF. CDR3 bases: TGTGCCAGCAGTTTACTAGCAGGGGCGTCCTACGAGCAGTACTTC.

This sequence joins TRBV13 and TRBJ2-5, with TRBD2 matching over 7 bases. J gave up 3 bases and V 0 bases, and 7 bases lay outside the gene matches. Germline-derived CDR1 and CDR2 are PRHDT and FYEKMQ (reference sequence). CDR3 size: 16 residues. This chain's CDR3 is CASSLGGGRGEETQYF. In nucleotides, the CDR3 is TGTGCCAGCAGCTTAGGAGGCGGGAGAGGGGAAGAGACCCAGTACTTC.

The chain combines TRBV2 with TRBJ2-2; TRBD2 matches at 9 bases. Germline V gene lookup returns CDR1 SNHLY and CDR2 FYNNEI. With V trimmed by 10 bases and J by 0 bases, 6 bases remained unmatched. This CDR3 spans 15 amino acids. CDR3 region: CATDSGRTNTGELFF. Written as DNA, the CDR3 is TGTGCCACAGATAGCGGGAGAACGAACACCGGGGAGCTGTTTTTT.

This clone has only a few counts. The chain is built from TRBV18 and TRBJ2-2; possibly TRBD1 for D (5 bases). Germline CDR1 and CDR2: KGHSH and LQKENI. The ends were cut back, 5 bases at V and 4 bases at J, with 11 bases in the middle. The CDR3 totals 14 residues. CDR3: CASSGQGATGELFF. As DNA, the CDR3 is TGTGCCAGCTCAGGCCAGGGCGCCACCGGGGAGCTGTTTTTT.

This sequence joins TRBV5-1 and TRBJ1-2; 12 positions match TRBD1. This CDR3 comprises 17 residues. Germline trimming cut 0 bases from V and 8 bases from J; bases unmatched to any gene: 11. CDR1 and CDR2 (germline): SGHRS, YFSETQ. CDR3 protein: CASSLVFGTGGMEGYTF. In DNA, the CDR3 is TGCGCCAGCAGCTTGGTGTTTGGGACAGGGGGCATGGAGGGCTACACCTTC.

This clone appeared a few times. This chain's CDR3 is CASSLGGGNTEAFF. The CDR3 region has the DNA TGTGCCAGCAGTTTGGGGGGCGGAAACACTGAAGCTTTCTTT. The chain carries TRBV27 and TRBJ1-1, with D possibly matching TRBD1 (6 bases). CDR1 is MNHEY and CDR2 is SMNVEV in the germline V gene (reference sequence). Trimming removed 3 bases at V and 2 bases at J, with 10 bases between. This CDR3 contains 14 residues.

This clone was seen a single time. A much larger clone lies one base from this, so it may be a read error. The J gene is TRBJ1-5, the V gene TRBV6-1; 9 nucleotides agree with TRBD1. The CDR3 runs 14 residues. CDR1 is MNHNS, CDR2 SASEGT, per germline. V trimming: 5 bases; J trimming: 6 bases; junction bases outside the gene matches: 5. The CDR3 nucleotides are TGTGCCAGCAGTACACAGGGGGCAGGTCAGCCCCAGCATTTT. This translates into CASSTQGAGQPQHF.

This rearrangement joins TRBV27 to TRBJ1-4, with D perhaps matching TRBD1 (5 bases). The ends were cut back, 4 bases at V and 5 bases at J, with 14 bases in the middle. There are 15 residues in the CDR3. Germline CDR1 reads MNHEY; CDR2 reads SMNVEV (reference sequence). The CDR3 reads CASSSLQVGNEKLFF. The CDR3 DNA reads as TGTGCCAGCAGTTCCCTACAGGTGGGCAATGAAAAACTGTTTTTT.